Sequencing of this T cell receptor (beta chain) was carried out in a study of graft-versus-host responses after intestinal transplantation. Germline assignment: CDR1 GTSNPN and CDR2 SVGIG (reference sequence). Trimming pared 4 bases from V and 3 bases from J, leaving 12 bases between. The CDR3 is 13 amino acids. Sequenced by immunoSEQ multiplex PCR; TCRdb stores in-frame clones only, minus some. There are about 39,000 clones in the sample; just over 90% occur only once, and 3.6% lies in the top ten. The specimen comprised PBMCs, sampled 734 days after intestinal transplantation. This sequence was found in a human patient who received an intestinal transplant, so some T cells may come from the graft donor. The chain combines TRBV30 with TRBJ1-2; tentatively, D is TRBD1 (6 bases). CDR3 loop: CAWTAGADYGYTF. The CDR3 nucleotides read TGTGCCTGGACGGCGGGGGCGGACTATGGCTACACCTTC.